Listed below are T cell receptor beta chains from one sample, sequenced in a study of blood T cell repertoires in COVID-19. TCRdb keeps only in-frame clones here, not all; method: immunoSEQ multiplex PCR. The sample holds just over 300,000 clones; approximately 86% are singletons and the top ten take about 2%. Material for sequencing was peripheral blood. Receptors were obtained from a man aged 18 to 29 with active or convalescent COVID-19. CDR3s include the opening cysteine and the closing phenylalanine or tryptophan.

j_gene,v_gene,CDR3aa
TRBJ2-1,TRBV4-2,CASSQAVTSGQAYNEQFF
TRBJ2-7,TRBV6-1,CASSGPASGRPYEQYF
TRBJ2-3,TRBV27,CASSVPSGTQYF
TRBJ1-4,TRBV7-9,CASSPTDRGRDNEKLFF
TRBJ2-7,TRBV5-1,CASSFRTSADEQYF
TRBJ2-2,TRBV4-2,CASTNPGELFF
TRBJ1-2,TRBV11-2,CASSQGRGRYGYTF
TRBJ1-2,TRBV7-9,CASSLGAYGYTF
TRBJ2-2,TRBV3-1/TRBV3-2,CASSQRPGGNTGELFF
TRBJ2-7,TRBV7-8,CASSPRGYEQYF
TRBJ2-2,TRBV5-1,CASSWRQANTGELFF
TRBJ2-7,TRBV7-2,CASSFGTISYEQYF
TRBJ2-1,TRBV2,CASRAGTSGYNEQFF
TRBJ2-7,TRBV27,CASCLGDSSYEQYF
TRBJ1-1,TRBV5-1,CASSLPGAEAFF
TRBJ1-1,TRBV28,CASSTHWGEMNTEAFF
TRBJ2-1,TRBV5-1,CASSLAGGPDNEQFF
TRBJ2-1,TRBV19,CASRPLTGGYNEQFF
TRBJ2-1,TRBV21-1,CASSARDRGVIEQFF
TRBJ1-6,TRBV11-2,CASSPSGYNSPLHF
TRBJ2-5,TRBV5-5,CASSLAQGTYETQYF
TRBJ1-1,TRBV23-1,CASSQGTPDSAFF
TRBJ2-1,TRBV5-4,CASSLVASPQFF
TRBJ2-7,TRBV2,CASFTGFYEQYF
TRBJ2-1,TRBV4-3,CASSQDWSGGSYNEQFF
TRBJ1-3,TRBV18,CASSAAGDTIYF
TRBJ2-4,TRBV7-2,CASSLGGKGDIQYF
TRBJ2-7,TRBV4-1,CASSSGGGIGTSGRLKGYEQYF
TRBJ1-1,TRBV18,CASSPPGQEPSEAFF
TRBJ2-5,TRBV18,CASSPRLGIIARETQYF
TRBJ1-5,TRBV2,CASKGQGAGNQPQHF
TRBJ2-2,TRBV7-7,CASSKSWGGTGELFF
TRBJ2-1,TRBV5-4,CASSSRRGNNEQFF
TRBJ1-1,TRBV7-2,CASRLRSGLNEAFF
TRBJ1-4,TRBV21-1,CARSRGEEKLFF
TRBJ1-5,TRBV25-1,CASSELRQPQHF
TRBJ1-4,TRBV3-1/TRBV3-2,CASSRTRRDPNEKLFF
TRBJ1-4,TRBV7-9,CASSRTPGQGNEKLFF
TRBJ2-7,TRBV12-3/TRBV12-4,CASSLGSGGALYF
TRBJ2-7,TRBV9,CASSRRDAGPYEQYF
TRBJ2-5,TRBV18,CASSPAQLGLAGKETQYF
TRBJ1-1,TRBV5-6,CASSYAAGITEAFF
TRBJ2-3,TRBV3-1/TRBV3-2,CASSQPQGLAATDTQYF
TRBJ2-7,TRBV28,CASSSLTSNRGPIYEQYF
TRBJ1-1,TRBV7-8,CATGLRGTEAFF
TRBJ2-7,TRBV2,CASNGDRAGEQYF
TRBJ2-2,TRBV11-2,CASSPPGGRTGELFF
TRBJ2-5,TRBV28,CASSSLQGAQETQYF
TRBJ1-1,TRBV28,CASSLRGQALNTEAFF
TRBJ2-3,TRBV6-5,CASRGHPLTDTQYF
TRBJ2-6,TRBV6-5,CASSYSSSGANVLTF
TRBJ2-7,TRBV7-9,CASSPNPYEQYF
TRBJ2-7,TRBV19,CASSIAGERGEQYF
TRBJ2-5,TRBV5-6,CASTWTSGTQETQYF
TRBJ1-2,TRBV27,CASSHFTGTGDYGYTF